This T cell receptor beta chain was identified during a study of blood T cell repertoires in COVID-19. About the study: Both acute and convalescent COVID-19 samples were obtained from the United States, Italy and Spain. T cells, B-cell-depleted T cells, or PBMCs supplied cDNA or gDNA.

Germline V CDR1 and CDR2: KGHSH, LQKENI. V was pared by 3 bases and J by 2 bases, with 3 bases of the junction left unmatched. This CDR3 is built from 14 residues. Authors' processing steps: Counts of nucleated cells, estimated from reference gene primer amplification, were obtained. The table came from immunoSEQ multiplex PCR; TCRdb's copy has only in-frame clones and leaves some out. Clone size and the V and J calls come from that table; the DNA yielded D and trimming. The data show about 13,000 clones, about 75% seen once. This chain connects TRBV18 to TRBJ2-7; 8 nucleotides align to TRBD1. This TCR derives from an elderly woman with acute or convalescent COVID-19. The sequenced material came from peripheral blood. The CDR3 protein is CASSPGTGAYEQYF. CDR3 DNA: TGTGCCAGCTCACCCGGGACAGGAGCCTACGAGCAGTACTTC.